This T cell receptor (beta chain) came from a study of OX40 agonist ivuxolimab in advanced cancers. The protocol was immunoSEQ multiplex PCR, while the TCRdb copy is restricted to in-frame clones and leaves out a portion. Of over 45,000 clones in the sample, about four fifths were seen once. This CDR3 is 15 amino acids long. The germline gives CDR1 SNHLY, CDR2 FYNNEI. Trimming took 5 bases from V and 6 from J, leaving 17 bases between them. Sequencing used CD4+ or CD8+ T cells sorted from blood, obtained in a trial of the OX40 agonist ivuxolimab. The J gene is TRBJ1-5, the V gene TRBV2; the D is unclear. This sequence was found in an adult with an advanced solid tumor such as melanoma, head and neck, liver or kidney cancer. The CDR3 coding sequence is TGTGCCAGCAGTTTGGAGGGTTCAATCAGTCAGCCCCAGCATTTT. Its protein is CASSLEGSISQPQHF.